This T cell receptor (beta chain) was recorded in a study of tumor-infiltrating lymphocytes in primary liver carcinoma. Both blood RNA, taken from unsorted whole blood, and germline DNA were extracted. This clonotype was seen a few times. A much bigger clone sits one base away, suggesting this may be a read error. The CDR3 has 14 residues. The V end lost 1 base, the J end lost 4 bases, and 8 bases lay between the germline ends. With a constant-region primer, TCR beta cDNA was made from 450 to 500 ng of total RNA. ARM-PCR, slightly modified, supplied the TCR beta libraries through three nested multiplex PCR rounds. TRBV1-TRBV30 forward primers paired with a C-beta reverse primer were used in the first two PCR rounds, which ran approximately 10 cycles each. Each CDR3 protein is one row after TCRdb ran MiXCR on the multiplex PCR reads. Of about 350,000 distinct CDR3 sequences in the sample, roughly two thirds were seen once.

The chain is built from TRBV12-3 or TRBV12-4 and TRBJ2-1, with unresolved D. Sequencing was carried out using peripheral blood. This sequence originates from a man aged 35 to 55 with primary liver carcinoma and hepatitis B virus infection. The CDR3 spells CASSLVTSYNEQFF. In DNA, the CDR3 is TGTGCCAGCAGTTTAGTTACAAGTTACAATGAGCAGTTCTTC.